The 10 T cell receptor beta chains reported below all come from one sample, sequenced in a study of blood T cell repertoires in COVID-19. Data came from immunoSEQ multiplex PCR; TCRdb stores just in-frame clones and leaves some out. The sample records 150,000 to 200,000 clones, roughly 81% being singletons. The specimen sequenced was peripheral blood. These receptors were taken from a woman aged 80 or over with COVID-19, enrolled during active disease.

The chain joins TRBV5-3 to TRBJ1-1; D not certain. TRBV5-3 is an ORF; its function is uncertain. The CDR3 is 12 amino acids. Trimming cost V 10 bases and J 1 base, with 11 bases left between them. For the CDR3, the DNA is TGTGCCCCCGACTCGGGGAACACTGAAGCTTTCTTT. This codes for CAPDSGNTEAFF.

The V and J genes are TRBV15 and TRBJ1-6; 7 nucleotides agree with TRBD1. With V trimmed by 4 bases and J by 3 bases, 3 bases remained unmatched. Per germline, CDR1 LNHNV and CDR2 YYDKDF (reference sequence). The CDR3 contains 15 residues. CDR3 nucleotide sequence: TGTGCCACCAGCACTTGGGACAGCTATAATTCACCCCTCCACTTT. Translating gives CATSTWDSYNSPLHF.

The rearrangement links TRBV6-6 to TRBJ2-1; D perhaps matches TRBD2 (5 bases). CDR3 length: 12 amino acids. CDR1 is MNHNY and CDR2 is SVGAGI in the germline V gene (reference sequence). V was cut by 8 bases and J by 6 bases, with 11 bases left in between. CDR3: CASHTRANEQFF. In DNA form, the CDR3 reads TGTGCCAGCCACACTAGAGCCAATGAGCAGTTCTTC.

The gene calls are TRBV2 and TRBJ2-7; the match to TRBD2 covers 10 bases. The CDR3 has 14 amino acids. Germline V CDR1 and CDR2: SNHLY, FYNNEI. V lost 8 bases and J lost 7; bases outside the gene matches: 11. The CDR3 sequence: CASSPSSGSGEQYF. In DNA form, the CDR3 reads TGTGCCAGCTCCCCGTCTAGCGGGAGTGGAGAGCAGTACTTC. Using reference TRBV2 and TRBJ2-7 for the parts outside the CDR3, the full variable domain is EPEVTQTPSHQVTQMGQEVILRCVPISNHLYFYWYRQILGQKVEFLVSFYNNEISEKSEIFDDQFSVERPDGSNFTLKIRSTKLEDSAMYFCASSPSSGSGEQYFGPGTRLTVT.

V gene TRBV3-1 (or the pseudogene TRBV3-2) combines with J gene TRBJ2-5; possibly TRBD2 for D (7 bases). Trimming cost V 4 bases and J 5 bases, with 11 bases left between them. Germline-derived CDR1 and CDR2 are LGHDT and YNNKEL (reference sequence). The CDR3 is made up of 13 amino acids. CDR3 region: CASSPGGQETQYF. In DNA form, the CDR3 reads TGTGCCAGCAGCCCCGGGGGGCAGGAGACCCAGTACTTC.

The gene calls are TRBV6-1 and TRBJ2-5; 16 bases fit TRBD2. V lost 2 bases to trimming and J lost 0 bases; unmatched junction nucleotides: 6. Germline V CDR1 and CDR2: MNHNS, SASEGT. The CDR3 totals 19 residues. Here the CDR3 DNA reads TGTGCCAGCAGTGAATACCTGGGACTAGCGGGGGGGAACCAAGAGACCCAGTACTTC. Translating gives CASSEYLGLAGGNQETQYF.

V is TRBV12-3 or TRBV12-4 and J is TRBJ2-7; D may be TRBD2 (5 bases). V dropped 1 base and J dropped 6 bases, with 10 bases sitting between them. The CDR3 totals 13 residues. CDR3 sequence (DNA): TGTGCCAGCAGTTTAGGGGAGCGGCGCGAGCAGTACTTC. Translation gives CASSLGERREQYF.

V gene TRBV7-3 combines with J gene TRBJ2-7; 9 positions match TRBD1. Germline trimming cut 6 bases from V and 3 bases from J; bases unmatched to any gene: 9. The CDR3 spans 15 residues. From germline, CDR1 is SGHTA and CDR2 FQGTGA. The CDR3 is CASSAGTGKIYEQYF. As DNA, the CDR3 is TGTGCCAGCAGTGCCGGGACAGGGAAAATCTACGAGCAGTACTTC.

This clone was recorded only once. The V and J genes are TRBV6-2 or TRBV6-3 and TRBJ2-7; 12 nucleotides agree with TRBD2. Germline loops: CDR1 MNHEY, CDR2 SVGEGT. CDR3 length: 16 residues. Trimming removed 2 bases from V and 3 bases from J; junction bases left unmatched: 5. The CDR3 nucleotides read TGTGCCAGCAGTTACAACCTAGCGGGAGGGATCTACGAGCAGTACTTC. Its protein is CASSYNLAGGIYEQYF.

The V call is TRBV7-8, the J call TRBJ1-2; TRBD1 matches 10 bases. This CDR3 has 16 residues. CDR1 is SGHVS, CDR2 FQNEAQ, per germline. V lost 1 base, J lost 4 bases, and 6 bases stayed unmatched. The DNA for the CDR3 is TGTGCCAGCAGCTTAGAGCCCGGGACAGGGGCCTATGGCTACACCTTC. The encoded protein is CASSLEPGTGAYGYTF.